A single sample gave rise to the 25 T cell receptor beta chains below, sequenced in a study of response to subunit inactivated influenza vaccine. MiXCR, run by TCRdb on the RT-PCR reads, gives a single entry per CDR3 protein. The sample has about 160,000 distinct CDR3 sequences, approximately 11% seen once. The specimen comprised non-naive T cells sorted from PBMCs, sampled 40 to 50 days after vaccination. The receptors shown here come from a middle-aged man who received an inactivated influenza vaccine.

The genes are TRBV5-1 and TRBJ2-2; D gene ambiguous. V dropped 0 bases and J dropped 1 base, with 7 bases sitting between them. Germline V gene data show CDR1 as SGHRS and CDR2 as YFSETQ. The CDR3 is made up of 15 amino acids. CDR3 region: CASSLEGWNTGELFF. DNA for the CDR3: TGCGCCAGCAGCTTGGAAGGGTGGAACACCGGGGAGCTGTTTTTT.

This clonotype was seen many times. The rearrangement uses TRBV20-1 and TRBJ2-1, with 8 nucleotides matching TRBD2. This CDR3 spans 15 amino acids. The junction had 12 bases not matched to a gene; V was cut back by 3 bases and J by 8 bases. Germline-derived CDR1 and CDR2 are DFQATT and SNEGSKA (reference sequence). CDR3 nucleotides: TGCAGTGCTAGGAGCGTCACGGGAGGGTACGATGAGCAGTTCTTC. Translated, it gives CSARSVTGGYDEQFF.

This clonotype was detected only a few times. The chain couples TRBV11-2 to TRBJ1-1, with D perhaps matching TRBD1 (5 bases). From germline, CDR1 is SGHAT and CDR2 FQNNGV. This CDR3 spans 13 amino acids. The ends were cut back, 5 bases at V and 1 base at J, with 8 bases in the middle. CDR3 loop: CASSPGPNTEAFF. DNA of the CDR3: TGTGCCAGCAGCCCGGGACCGAACACTGAAGCTTTCTTT.

This clonotype was found a few times. This sequence joins TRBV6-5 and TRBJ2-7; 9 nucleotides agree with TRBD1. Germline V CDR1 and CDR2: MNHEY, SVGAGI. The length of the CDR3 is 13 residues. Germline trimming cut 2 bases from V and 6 bases from J; bases unmatched to any gene: 2. DNA of the CDR3: TGTGCCAGCAGTTACCGACAGGGGGTCGAGCAGTACTTC. Encoded protein: CASSYRQGVEQYF.

CDR3 bases: TGTGCCAGCAGTTACTCTACCGGGACAGCCATCGACGGGCAGTATTTT. Its translation: CASSYSTGTAIDGQYF. The genes are TRBV6-2 or TRBV6-3 and TRBJ2-3, with 7 nucleotides matching TRBD1. J gave up 11 bases and V 0 bases, and 14 bases lay outside the gene matches. Germline V gene lookup returns CDR1 MNHEY and CDR2 SVGEGT. There are 16 residues in the CDR3.

This chain uses TRBV7-2 with TRBJ1-3; D is unclear. V lost 1 base to trimming and J lost 4 bases, with 11 bases between them. The germline V gene encodes CDR1 SGHTA and CDR2 FQGNSA. This CDR3 contains 15 residues. Written as DNA, the CDR3 is TGTGCCAGCAGCTTAGGCCCGGGTGGGGGAAACACCATATATTTT. This sequence encodes CASSLGPGGGNTIYF.

The table lists this clonotype with a few counts. V usage is TRBV28 and J usage is TRBJ2-7; 8 nucleotides align to TRBD1. The germline V gene has CDR1 MDHEN and CDR2 SYDVKM. CDR3 size: 14 residues. J was trimmed by 6 bases and V by 7 bases; bases with no gene match: 11. The CDR3 region is CASNAGGRGLEQYF. Written as DNA, the CDR3 is TGTGCCAGCAACGCTGGGGGCAGGGGGCTCGAGCAGTACTTC.

At least ten counts were recorded for this clonotype. This chain links TRBV7-8 with TRBJ1-2; 7 bases agree with TRBD1. The germline CDR1 and CDR2 sequences are SGHVS and FQNEAQ. The V segment lost 4 bases and the J segment 8 bases; nucleotides outside the gene matches: 13. The CDR3 consists of 15 residues. CDR3 sequence: CASSWRDSPGAGYTF. The CDR3 DNA is TGTGCCAGCAGCTGGAGGGACAGCCCGGGAGCAGGCTACACCTTC. Combining the CDR3 with reference TRBV7-8 and TRBJ1-2 gives the whole variable domain GAGVSQSPRYKVAKRGQDVALRCDPISGHVSLFWYQQALGQGPEFLTYFQNEAQLDKSGLPSDRFFAERPEGSVSTLKIQRTQQEDSAVYLCASSWRDSPGAGYTFGSGTRLTVV.

This clonotype was counted only a few times. This sequence joins TRBV7-7 and TRBJ2-1; no firm D call. V lost 5 bases to trimming and J lost 9 bases, with 14 bases between them. CDR3 length equals 13 residues. Germline loops: CDR1 SSHAT, CDR2 FNYEAQ (reference sequence). In DNA, the CDR3 is TGTGCCAGCAGCCCCCTGATTTCTGGTGAGCAGTTCTTC. Protein sequence: CASSPLISGEQFF. The whole variable domain, remainder taken from reference TRBV7-7 and TRBJ2-1, is GAGVSQSPRYKVTKRGQDVTLRCDPISSHATLYWYQQALGQGPEFLTYFNYEAQPDKSGLPSDRFSAERPEGSISTLTIQRTEQRDSAMYRCASSPLISGEQFFGPGTRLTVL.

This clonotype was detected many times. The chain has TRBV9 and TRBJ2-2; unclear D gene. Germline V gives CDR1 SGDLS, CDR2 YYNGEE. The CDR3 loop spans 14 amino acids. V gave up 3 bases and J gave up 2 bases, with 8 bases separating them. CDR3 residues: CASSADRNTGELFF. Here the CDR3 DNA reads TGTGCCAGCAGCGCCGACCGAAACACCGGGGAGCTGTTTTTT. The full variable domain, with the rest looked up from reference TRBV9 and TRBJ2-2, is DSGVTQTPKHLITATGQRVTLRCSPRSGDLSVYWYQQSLDQGLQFLIQYYNGEERAKGNILERFSAQQFPDLHSELNLSSLELGDSALYFCASSADRNTGELFFGEGSRLTVL.

Ten or more counts support this clonotype. This chain connects TRBV7-8 to TRBJ1-3, with D possibly being TRBD1 (5 bases). The V gene's germline CDR1 is SGHVS and CDR2 FQNEAQ. V shed 4 bases and J shed 3 bases, with 16 bases lying between them. The CDR3 extends over 16 amino acids. The CDR3 is CASSSADGGIGNTIYF. DNA of the CDR3: TGTGCCAGCAGCTCCGCCGACGGGGGTATTGGAAACACCATATATTTT.

The rearrangement uses TRBV24-1 and TRBJ2-7, with 12 bases fitting TRBD1. The V gene end was trimmed by 4 bases and the J gene end by 4 bases; junction bases not matched to a gene: 7. CDR3 length: 16 residues. Germline CDR1 is KGHDR and CDR2 is SFDVKD. This CDR3 reads CATSDTGDRGRYEQYF. CDR3 DNA sequence: TGTGCCACCAGTGACACAGGGGACAGGGGGCGGTACGAGCAGTACTTC.

The chain recombines TRBV28 with TRBJ1-1; D may be TRBD1 (5 bases). The length of the CDR3 is 16 residues. The V end lost 2 bases, the J end lost 5 bases, and 18 bases lay between the germline ends. Germline loops: CDR1 MDHEN, CDR2 SYDVKM. Here the CDR3 DNA reads TGTGCCAGCAGTTTAGTCTTTGGCAGGGCGGGAACTGAAGCTTTCTTT. This sequence encodes CASSLVFGRAGTEAFF.

This clonotype was counted ten times or more. V usage is TRBV7-3 and J usage is TRBJ2-2; the D gene is possibly TRBD2 (5 bases). The germline gives CDR1 SGHTA, CDR2 FQGTGA. The ends were cut back, 8 bases at V and 7 bases at J, with 23 bases in the middle. The CDR3 has 16 amino acids. The CDR3 DNA reads TGTGCCAGCTCAAAATACGGGAATCAACGGGTCGGGGAGCTGTTTTTT. The encoded protein is CASSKYGNQRVGELFF.

This clonotype appeared many times. The chain carries TRBV12-3 or TRBV12-4 and TRBJ1-2, with D maybe TRBD1 (6 bases). V was shortened by 3 bases and J by 4 bases, with 18 bases between the two germline ends. CDR3 size: 16 residues. The CDR3 loop reads CASSFSPGGLIYGYTF. The CDR3 bases are TGTGCCAGCAGTTTTTCTCCCGGGGGGCTGATCTATGGCTACACCTTC.

The V call is TRBV24-1, the J call TRBJ2-1; 7 bases agree with TRBD1. CDR1 and CDR2 (germline): KGHDR, SFDVKD. V trimming: 4 bases; J trimming: 7 bases; junction bases outside the gene matches: 9. The CDR3 is made up of 15 amino acids. The CDR3 nucleotides read TGTGCCACCAGTGAAGGTCGGACAGGACAAAATGAGCAGTTCTTC. The encoded protein is CATSEGRTGQNEQFF.

This clonotype was seen at least ten times. V usage is TRBV18 and J usage is TRBJ1-5; D possibly corresponds to TRBD1 (5 bases). V lost 5 bases, J lost 11 bases, and 19 bases lay in between. The CDR3 length is 14 residues. Germline V CDR1 and CDR2: KGHSH, LQKENI. CDR3 coding DNA: TGTGCCAGCTCAATAGAGGGGCGCGGAGAGGCCCAGCATTTT. Amino acids: CASSIEGRGEAQHF. Looking up the rest from reference TRBV18 and TRBJ1-5 gives the full variable domain: NAGVMQNPRHLVRRRGQEARLRCSPMKGHSHVYWYRQLPEEGLKFMVYLQKENIIDESGMPKERFSAEFPKEGPSILRIQQVVRGDSAAYFCASSIEGRGEAQHFGDGTRLSIL.

The chain carries TRBV28 and TRBJ2-1; tentative D call: TRBD1 (5 bases). Trimming took 7 bases from V and 0 from J, leaving 13 bases between them. This CDR3 region has 15 residues. Germline V lookup: CDR1 MDHEN, CDR2 SYDVKM. The CDR3 nucleotides read TGTGCCAGCATCCCTGGGCAGGGCTCCTACAATGAGCAGTTCTTC. This sequence encodes CASIPGQGSYNEQFF.

J is TRBJ2-5 and V is TRBV11-2; 15 nucleotides agree with TRBD2. The length of the CDR3 is 17 residues. V lost 5 bases and J lost 1; bases outside the gene matches: 5. The germline V gene has CDR1 SGHAT and CDR2 FQNNGV. The CDR3 region is CASSALGLAGGQETQYF. The CDR3 DNA follows: TGTGCCAGCAGCGCCTTGGGACTAGCGGGAGGCCAAGAGACCCAGTACTTC.

This clonotype was counted between two and nine times. The chain has TRBV7-2 and TRBJ2-7; 7 bases are a match to TRBD1. Looked up from germline, CDR1 is SGHTA and CDR2 is FQGNSA. With 5 bases clipped from V and 4 bases from J, the junction kept 11 bases outside the gene matches. CDR3 length: 15 amino acids. The CDR3 loop reads CASSPDRDRLYEQYF. In nucleotides, the CDR3 is TGTGCCAGCAGCCCCGACAGGGACCGCCTGTACGAGCAGTACTTC.

In its sample, this clonotype was seen a few times. The V call is TRBV20-1, the J call TRBJ2-1, with TRBD2 matching 13 bases. V trimming: 5 bases; J trimming: 4 bases; junction bases outside the gene matches: 2. This CDR3 contains 14 residues. CDR1 DFQATT and CDR2 SNEGSKA come from the germline V gene (reference sequence). Here the CDR3 reads CSAQLAGGYNEQFF. CDR3 nucleotides: TGCAGTGCTCAACTAGCGGGGGGGTACAATGAGCAGTTCTTC.

V is TRBV5-1 and J is TRBJ2-1, with 7 bases aligning to TRBD2. Unmatched junction bases numbered 5, after V lost 0 bases and J lost 8 bases. Germline V gives CDR1 SGHRS, CDR2 YFSETQ. CDR3 length: 14 residues. The CDR3 protein is CASSLGGGPHEQFF. The CDR3 DNA follows: TGCGCCAGCAGCTTGGGGGGAGGGCCCCATGAGCAGTTCTTC.

A few counts support this clonotype. The J gene is TRBJ2-4, the V gene TRBV5-1; D is ambiguous. The CDR3 sequence is 14 residues long. CDR1 is SGHRS, CDR2 YFSETQ, per germline. V gave up 1 base and J gave up 8 bases, with 13 bases separating them. CDR3: CASSLMSSTYIQYF. The CDR3, as DNA: TGCGCCAGCAGCTTGATGAGTAGTACCTACATTCAGTACTTC.

Only a few counts were recorded for this clonotype. This chain links TRBV5-5 with TRBJ2-3; 7 positions agree with TRBD1. V shed 4 bases and J 3 bases; nucleotides not matched to a gene: 11. Germline V gene sequence: CDR1 SGHKS, CDR2 YYEKEE (reference sequence). The CDR3 is 16 amino acids. The CDR3 loop reads CASSLTGTARTDTQYF. CDR3 sequence (DNA): TGTGCCAGCAGCCTAACCGGGACAGCACGTACAGATACGCAGTATTTT.

V is TRBV7-8 and J is TRBJ1-2, with D unresolved. There are 17 residues in the CDR3. V lost 5 bases, J lost 4 bases, and 23 bases lay in between. Germline loops: CDR1 SGHVS, CDR2 FQNEAQ. The CDR3 sequence: CASSAWTDTPLGYGYTF. DNA of the CDR3: TGTGCCAGCAGCGCCTGGACGGATACACCCTTAGGCTATGGCTACACCTTC.